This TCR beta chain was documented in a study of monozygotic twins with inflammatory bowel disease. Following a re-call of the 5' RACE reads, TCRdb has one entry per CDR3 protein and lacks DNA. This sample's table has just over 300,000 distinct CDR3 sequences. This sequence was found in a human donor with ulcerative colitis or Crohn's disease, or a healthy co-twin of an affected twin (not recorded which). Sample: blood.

This CDR3 reads CASSKSGTNRGTQYF. The genes are TRBV28 and TRBJ2-5; without DNA, the TCRdb call of TRBD2 cannot be checked. Germline V gives CDR1 MDHEN, CDR2 SYDVKM. The CDR3 has 15 residues.